This T cell receptor beta chain came from a study of blood T cell repertoires in COVID-19. Whole-study context: Specimens from acute and convalescent COVID-19 originated in the United States, Italy and Spain.

Remarks on this clone: The sample has other DNA sequences that encode this CDR3 too.

The age range of participants was about 18 to 100 years, with residence in about 25 US areas. Cohorts were assigned according to the clinical history that participants reported. Trimming took off 0 bases at V and 5 bases at J, with 7 bases between the two ends. The germline gives CDR1 GTSNPN, CDR2 SVGIG (reference sequence). The length of the CDR3 is 12 residues. Clones were read by immunoSEQ multiplex PCR, and TCRdb kept only the in-frame ones, dropping some. The sample contains about 170,000 clones, about 90% of which appear only once. This clonotype was sampled from a human donor with acute COVID-19. The donor label of this sample is uncertain. The chain links TRBV30 to TRBJ1-2; D is possibly TRBD1 (5 bases). Sequenced input: PBMCs or T cells enriched from blood (not recorded which). CDR3 in DNA: TGTGCCTGGAGTGTACGGGGGTATGGCTACACCTTC. It codes for CAWSVRGYGYTF.